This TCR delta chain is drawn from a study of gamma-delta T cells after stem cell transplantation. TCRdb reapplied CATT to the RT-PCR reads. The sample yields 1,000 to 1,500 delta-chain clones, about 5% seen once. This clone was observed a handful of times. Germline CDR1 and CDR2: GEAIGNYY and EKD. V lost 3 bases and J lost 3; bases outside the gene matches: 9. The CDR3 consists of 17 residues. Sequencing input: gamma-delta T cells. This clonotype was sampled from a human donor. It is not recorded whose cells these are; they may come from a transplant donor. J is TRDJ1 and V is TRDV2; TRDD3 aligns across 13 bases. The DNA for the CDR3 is TGTGCCTGTGACTCCCTACTACTGGGGGATACGCCCGATAAACTCATCTTT. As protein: CACDSLLLGDTPDKLIF.